The 30 T cell receptor beta chains listed next were all sequenced from one sample in a study of CD8 T cells in Susac syndrome. The RNA, about 0.45 to 1 ug, was put through reverse transcription using random hexamers. Each CDR3 protein gets one entry after TCRdb re-called the immunoSEQ multiplex PCR reads with MiXCR. The sample lists some 150,000 distinct CDR3 sequences, more than 90% occurring once. Material for sequencing was CD4+ T cells from PBMCs. The receptors come from a human donor with Susac syndrome.

The CDR3 loop reads CASSPHSGEIRSGANVLTF. As DNA, the CDR3 is TGTGCCAGCAGCCCGCATAGCGGGGAGATCCGCTCTGGGGCCAACGTCCTGACTTTC. This rearrangement joins TRBV9 to TRBJ2-6, with 8 bases matching TRBD2. V lost 4 bases and J lost 0; bases outside the gene matches: 12. Germline CDR1 SGDLS, CDR2 YYNGEE. This CDR3 contains 19 residues.

The chain is built from TRBV3-1 and TRBJ2-7; D not resolved. Trimming took 1 base from V and 6 from J, leaving 7 bases between them. This CDR3 region has 12 residues. From germline, CDR1 is LGHDT and CDR2 YNNKEL (reference sequence). For the CDR3, the DNA is TGTGCCAGCAGCCAAGCTCGGGTCGAGCAGTACTTC. Residues: CASSQARVEQYF.

The chain is built from TRBV13 and TRBJ1-2; D gene ambiguous. The V gene lost 5 bases and the J gene lost 1 base, with 17 bases spanning the gap. The length of the CDR3 is 16 residues. Germline V gene data show CDR1 as PRHDT and CDR2 as FYEKMQ (reference sequence). Written as DNA, the CDR3 is TGTGCCAGCAGCCACGGGAGCATCGTAGGTAACTATGGCTACACCTTC. Translation: CASSHGSIVGNYGYTF. The entire variable domain, with the rest obtained from reference TRBV13 and TRBJ1-2, is as follows: AAGVIQSPRHLIKEKRETATLKCYPIPRHDTVYWYQQGPGQDPQFLISFYEKMQSDKGSIPDRFSAQQFSDYHSELNMSSLELGDSALYFCASSHGSIVGNYGYTFGSGTRLTVV.

The chain employs TRBV14 and TRBJ1-6; no firm D call. V was cut by 0 bases and J by 9 bases, with 12 bases left in between. Germline V lookup: CDR1 SGHDN, CDR2 FVKESK. CDR3 length equals 15 residues. The CDR3 here is CASSQEAYASSPLHF. DNA of the CDR3: TGTGCCAGCAGCCAAGAGGCCTACGCTAGTTCACCCCTCCACTTT.

This clonotype was recorded a few times. V gene TRBV5-4 combines with J gene TRBJ2-1; D is uncertain. V dropped 0 bases and J dropped 9 bases, with 4 bases sitting between them. The CDR3 extends over 11 amino acids. Germline V gene lookup returns CDR1 SGHNT and CDR2 YYREEE (reference sequence). The CDR3 DNA reads as TGTGCCAGCAGCTTGGGACCTGAGCAGTTCTTC. Translating gives CASSLGPEQFF.

This clonotype was counted a single time. V is TRBV10-3 and J is TRBJ1-2, with 9 nucleotides matching TRBD1. V was pared by 1 base and J by 7 bases, with 10 bases of the junction left unmatched. Germline CDR1 and CDR2: ENHRY and SYGVKD. This CDR3 has 16 residues. For the CDR3, the DNA is TGTGCCATCAGTGAGTTTGGGACAGGGCAATCGGGTGGCTACACCTTC. This gives the protein CAISEFGTGQSGGYTF.

V usage is TRBV7-2 and J usage is TRBJ2-7; D might be TRBD1 or TRBD2, each matching 5 bases. The CDR3 totals 14 residues. Per germline, CDR1 SGHTA and CDR2 FQGNSA. The V end lost 5 bases, the J end lost 3 bases, and 14 bases lay between the germline ends. In nucleotides, the CDR3 is TGTGCCAGCAGCACCGCCGGGACCAACTACGAGCAGTACTTC. It encodes CASSTAGTNYEQYF.

To note about this clonotype: At one end, the junction sequence differs from germline, possibly due to a read error. This chain joins TRBV5-1 and TRBJ1-1; 7 bases line up with TRBD1. The CDR3 extends over 18 amino acids. Germline lookup yields CDR1 SGHRS and CDR2 YFSETQ. The CDR3: CASRLDRPQRHMNTEAFF. The CDR3 nucleotides are TGCGCCAGCAGGTTGGACAGGCCACAACGTCACATGAACACTGAAGCTTTCTTT.

This chain uses TRBV5-4 with TRBJ2-5; perhaps TRBD2 as D (6 bases). The CDR3 consists of 14 residues. V was shortened by 4 bases and J by 5 bases, with 15 bases between the two germline ends. Germline V gives CDR1 SGHNT, CDR2 YYREEE (reference sequence). CDR3 coding DNA: TGTGCCAGCAGCAGGGACTGGGCCTCGGAGACCCAGTACTTC. Protein sequence: CASSRDWASETQYF. Full variable domain (rest looked up from reference TRBV5-4 and TRBJ2-5): ETGVTQSPTHLIKTRGQQVTLRCSSQSGHNTVSWYQQALGQGPQFIFQYYREEENGRGNFPPRFSGLQFPNYSSELNVNALELDDSALYLCASSRDWASETQYFGPGTRLLVL.

The chain has TRBV5-1 and TRBJ1-5, with D possibly TRBD1 on 6 matching bases. Germline CDR1 is SGHRS and CDR2 is YFSETQ. The CDR3 is 15 amino acids. Trimming removed 1 base at V and 1 base at J, with 9 bases between. The chain's CDR3 is CASSLLGASNQPQHF. The CDR3 DNA is TGCGCCAGCAGCTTGCTGGGGGCCAGCAATCAGCCCCAGCATTTT.

The V gene is TRBV19, the J gene TRBJ1-4; D gene ambiguous. The CDR3 totals 11 residues. Germline V gene sequence: CDR1 LNHDA, CDR2 SQIVND (reference sequence). Trimming took off 3 bases at V and 10 bases at J, with 6 bases between the two ends. In DNA form, the CDR3 reads TGTGCCAGTAGTATGTACGGAAAACTGTTTTTT. It yields the protein CASSMYGKLFF.

V usage is TRBV2 and J usage is TRBJ1-5, with 7 bases that match TRBD1. The CDR3 is 12 amino acids. Germline V gene sequence: CDR1 SNHLY, CDR2 FYNNEI. After removal of 5 bases from V and 7 bases from J, the junction contained 2 bases not matched to a gene. The CDR3 nucleotides read TGTGCCAGCAGTACAGGGGTACAGCCCCAGCATTTT. As protein: CASSTGVQPQHF.

The chain carries TRBV5-6 and TRBJ1-1; D call uncertain. Germline V gene data show CDR1 as SGHDT and CDR2 as YYEEEE. The CDR3 has 14 residues. The V end was cut by 3 bases, the J end by 1 base, with 10 bases between. CDR3 nucleotide sequence: TGTGCCAGCAGCTATCCGACTGGGAACACTGAAGCTTTCTTT. Its protein is CASSYPTGNTEAFF. The whole variable domain, remainder taken from reference TRBV5-6 and TRBJ1-1, is DAGVTQSPTHLIKTRGQQVTLRCSPKSGHDTVSWYQQALGQGPQFIFQYYEEEERQRGNFPDRFSGHQFPNYSSELNVNALLLGDSALYLCASSYPTGNTEAFFGQGTRLTVV.

The chain has TRBV5-3 and TRBJ2-1; no clear D gene. TRBV5-3 is marked as an open reading frame, function uncertain. The CDR3 spans 10 residues. V dropped 0 bases and J dropped 10 bases, with 2 bases sitting between them. The CDR3 sequence: CARSLGEQFF. CDR3 coding DNA: TGTGCCAGAAGCTTGGGGGAGCAGTTCTTC.

The rearrangement joins TRBV7-4 to TRBJ2-7, with 7 bases aligning to TRBD2. Germline lookup yields CDR1 SGHVT and CDR2 SQSDAQ. There are 8 residues in the CDR3. The V and J ends lost 11 bases and 9 bases, in that order; junction bases with no gene match: 1. This chain's CDR3 is CAWGGQYF. CDR3 nucleotide sequence: TGTGCCTGGGGGGGGCAGTACTTC.

The chain employs TRBV5-1 and TRBJ2-3, with a possible D match to TRBD2 (6 bases). The CDR3 runs 14 residues. Trimming removed 4 bases from V and 3 bases from J, with 12 bases in between. CDR1 and CDR2 (germline): SGHRS, YFSETQ. As DNA, the CDR3 is TGCGCCAGCAGCCCGGGAGAATTTACAGATACGCAGTATTTT. It encodes CASSPGEFTDTQYF.

This rearrangement joins TRBV20-1 to TRBJ2-1; no definite D call. With 6 bases removed from V and 10 bases from J, the gap between germline ends came to 13 bases. The CDR3 runs to 11 residues. Germline V CDR1 and CDR2: DFQATT, SNEGSKA (reference sequence). CDR3 amino acids: CSATNYPEQFF. The CDR3 bases are TGCAGTGCAACCAACTACCCCGAGCAGTTCTTC.

This sequence joins TRBV24-1 and TRBJ2-1; 8 bases map to TRBD2. Germline values: CDR1 KGHDR, CDR2 SFDVKD. V lost 5 bases to trimming and J lost 9 bases; unmatched junction nucleotides: 8. The CDR3 is 14 amino acids. The CDR3 here is CATSAAGGSVEQFF. The CDR3, as DNA: TGTGCCACCAGTGCGGCGGGGGGATCGGTTGAGCAGTTCTTC.

The rearrangement joins TRBV6-6 to TRBJ1-5; D uncertain. This CDR3 is built from 15 residues. V gave up 8 bases and J gave up 3 bases, with 17 bases separating them. Germline CDR1 MNHNY, CDR2 SVGAGI (reference sequence). Here the CDR3 reads CASAPGLVPNQPQHF. CDR3 nucleotides: TGTGCCAGCGCACCGGGCCTCGTCCCCAATCAGCCCCAGCATTTT.

The J gene is TRBJ2-1, the V gene TRBV19; D ambiguous. The CDR3 spans 12 residues. Trimming removed 5 bases from V and 7 bases from J, with 9 bases in between. Looked up from germline, CDR1 is LNHDA and CDR2 is SQIVND (reference sequence). The CDR3 nucleotides read TGTGCCAGTAGTCCGGCTTGGAATGAGCAGTTCTTC. Protein sequence: CASSPAWNEQFF.

Only one count was recorded for this clonotype. The V gene is TRBV4-2, the J gene TRBJ1-3; the D is unclear. Trimming pared 2 bases from V and 0 bases from J, leaving 5 bases between. There are 14 residues in the CDR3. Germline assignment: CDR1 LGHNA and CDR2 YNFKEQ. The CDR3, as DNA: TGTGCCAGCAGCCAAACTGACTCTGGAAACACCATATATTTT. Its protein is CASSQTDSGNTIYF.

The chain combines TRBV29-1 with TRBJ2-3; D uncertain. Looked up from germline, CDR1 is SQVTM and CDR2 is ANQGSEA. The germline V and J ends were trimmed by 0 bases and 8 bases, with 12 bases remaining between them. The CDR3 sequence is 13 residues long. CDR3 coding DNA: TGCAGCGTTGAAGATCGGACGGCCAGTACGCAGTATTTT. Translated: CSVEDRTASTQYF.

This chain links TRBV12-3 or TRBV12-4 with TRBJ2-1, with TRBD2 matching 10 bases. Unmatched junction bases numbered 7, after V lost 0 bases and J lost 8 bases. The CDR3 extends over 16 amino acids. For the CDR3, the DNA is TGTGCCAGCAGTTTAGCGCCAAGCGGGGGGGCCTATGAGCAGTTCTTC. This translates into CASSLAPSGGAYEQFF.

The V and J genes are TRBV20-1 and TRBJ2-7; D gene unclear. Germline V CDR1 and CDR2: DFQATT, SNEGSKA (reference sequence). This CDR3 comprises 11 residues. The ends were cut back, 5 bases at V and 3 bases at J, with 8 bases in the middle. The CDR3, as DNA: TGCAGTGCTTCACACAGCTACGAGCAGTACTTC. This gives the protein CSASHSYEQYF.

The V gene is TRBV20-1, the J gene TRBJ1-2; D is undetermined. The CDR3 sequence is 11 residues long. CDR1 and CDR2 (germline): DFQATT, SNEGSKA (reference sequence). Trimming stripped 7 bases from V and 2 bases from J, with 8 bases between. In DNA, the CDR3 is TGCAGTGTAATGGCAAACTATGGCTACACCTTC. Amino acid sequence: CSVMANYGYTF.

The V and J genes are TRBV20-1 and TRBJ2-2, with unresolved D. V was trimmed by 2 bases and J by 4 bases, leaving 2 bases between them. The CDR3 length is 11 residues. Germline CDR1 reads DFQATT; CDR2 reads SNEGSKA (reference sequence). CDR3 DNA: TGCAGTGCTAGAATCACCGGGGAGCTGTTTTTT. It specifies CSARITGELFF.

The chain employs TRBV7-9 and TRBJ1-6, with D unclear. Per the germline V gene, CDR1 is SEHNR and CDR2 is FQNEAQ (reference sequence). V lost 3 bases and J 4 bases, leaving 7 bases between the germline ends. The CDR3 has 14 amino acids. As DNA, the CDR3 is TGTGCCAGCAGCTTGTCGGTTTATAATTCACCCCTCCACTTT. Residues: CASSLSVYNSPLHF.

The rearrangement links TRBV11-2 to TRBJ2-7; no clear D. Trimming removed 5 bases from V and 2 bases from J, with 16 bases in between. Per the germline V gene, CDR1 is SGHAT and CDR2 is FQNNGV. The CDR3 has 15 residues. The CDR3 reads CASSRLSSNPYEQYF. CDR3 DNA sequence: TGTGCCAGCAGCCGCTTGAGCTCGAACCCCTACGAGCAGTACTTC.

This chain joins TRBV12-3 or TRBV12-4 and TRBJ1-2; no reliable D call. This CDR3 comprises 13 residues. V was cut by 5 bases and J by 4 bases, with 11 bases left in between. The CDR3 DNA sequence: TGTGCCAGCAGTCAGGACGCCGGCTATGGCTACACCTTC. It translates to CASSQDAGYGYTF.

J is TRBJ2-7 and V is TRBV5-1; maybe TRBD2 (6 bases). V shed 4 bases and J shed 1 base, with 9 bases lying between them. CDR1 and CDR2 from the germline V gene are SGHRS and YFSETQ. CDR3 length equals 13 residues. The CDR3 bases are TGCGCCAGCAGCGCGGGATTTTCCTACGAGCAGTACTTC. Amino acid sequence: CASSAGFSYEQYF.